A selection of T cell receptor beta chains follows, all from one sample in a study of blood T cell repertoires in COVID-19. The method was immunoSEQ multiplex PCR; TCRdb's version includes in-frame clones alone and lacks a portion of them. In the table there are about 260,000 clones, approximately 90% of which are singletons. The sequenced material came from peripheral blood. The receptor set was obtained from a woman aged 40 to 49 with acute or convalescent COVID-19. Each CDR3 is given with its conserved first and last residue. The order of the fields is V gene, clone size, D gene, J gene, CDR3 protein, CDR3 DNA. A D gene is named only where the DNA matches it firmly. A row's size may be missing; if present it is once, few, many or a size class.

>TRBV4-1|NA|NA|TRBJ1-3
CASSQGHLSGNTIYF
TGCGCCAGCAGCCAAGGACATCTCTCTGGAAACACCATATATTTT
>TRBV30|once|NA|TRBJ1-2
CAWSLGNYGYTF
TGTGCCTGGAGTCTGGGCAACTATGGCTACACCTTC
>TRBV18|NA|NA|TRBJ1-1
CASSGGSMNTEAFF
TGTGCCAGCTCGGGTGGTAGCATGAACACTGAAGCTTTCTTT
>TRBV6-5|NA|NA|TRBJ2-1
CASSLTVDEQFF
TGTGCCAGCAGTCTGACTGTGGATGAGCAGTTCTTC
>TRBV24-1|NA|NA|TRBJ1-5
CATSDRDSGQPQHF
TGTGCCACCAGTGACCGTGACTCAGGGCAGCCCCAGCATTTT
>TRBV7-6|once|TRBD1|TRBJ2-1
CASSSRTGNYNEQFF
TGTGCCAGCAGCTCCCGGACAGGGAATTACAATGAGCAGTTCTTC
>TRBV5-1|NA|NA|TRBJ1-2
CASSLRGGIDGYTF
TGCGCCAGCAGCTTGCGAGGAGGGATAGATGGCTACACCTTC
>TRBV3-1/TRBV3-2|NA|NA|TRBJ1-1
CASSQSHGLRGGGMNTEAFF
TGTGCCAGCAGCCAATCGCACGGCCTTAGGGGGGGCGGGATGAACACTGAAGCTTTCTTT
>TRBV19|NA|TRBD1|TRBJ1-5
CASSIRQGASPQHF
TGTGCCAGTAGTATTCGACAGGGGGCCTCGCCCCAGCATTTT
>TRBV3-1/TRBV3-2|NA|NA|TRBJ1-2
CASSHGDGGYTF
TGTGCCAGCAGCCACGGAGACGGCGGCTACACCTTC
>TRBV24-1|NA|NA|TRBJ2-5
CATRGRGQETQYF
TGTGCCACCAGGGGCAGGGGCCAAGAGACCCAGTACTTC
>TRBV5-6|NA|NA|TRBJ2-1
CASSFSGNEQFF
TGTGCCAGCAGCTTCTCGGGGAATGAGCAGTTCTTC
>TRBV5-3|once|NA|TRBJ1-4
CARSEQRSPSNEKLFF
TGTGCCAGAAGTGAACAAAGATCCCCCTCGAACGAAAAACTGTTTTTT
>TRBV5-5|NA|TRBD1|TRBJ1-3
CASSLALGQGGGNTIYF
TGTGCCAGCAGCTTGGCCCTGGGACAGGGAGGTGGAAACACCATATATTTT
>TRBV20-1|NA|TRBD2|TRBJ2-1
CSASRLAAHSYNEQFF
TGCAGTGCTAGTCGACTAGCGGCTCACTCCTACAATGAGCAGTTCTTC
>TRBV30|NA|NA|TRBJ1-3
CAWSFQDPGNTIYF
TGTGCCTGGAGTTTCCAGGATCCTGGAAACACCATATATTTT
>TRBV5-1|NA|TRBD1|TRBJ2-1
CASSWGQGDKNEQFF
TGCGCCAGCAGCTGGGGACAGGGGGATAAGAATGAGCAGTTCTTC
>TRBV10-3|NA|NA|TRBJ2-3
CAIRRSTDTQYF
TGTGCCATCAGGAGGAGCACAGATACGCAGTATTTT
>TRBV2|NA|TRBD1|TRBJ1-5
CASSWDREQPQHF
TGTGCCAGCAGTTGGGACAGGGAACAGCCCCAGCATTTT
>TRBV28|NA|NA|TRBJ1-3
CASSEDSPGNTIYF
TGTGCCAGCAGTGAGGACAGCCCTGGAAACACCATATATTTT
>TRBV6-5|few|TRBD1|TRBJ1-1
CASSNMGTGGRKAFF
TGTGCCAGCAGCAACATGGGGACAGGGGGAAGGAAAGCTTTCTTT
>TRBV2|NA|TRBD1|TRBJ1-1
CASSIGTGGYTF
TGTGCCAGCAGTATCGGGACAGGGGGCTATACGTTT
>TRBV5-4|few|TRBD1|TRBJ2-5
CASSLGQGRETQYF
TGTGCCAGCAGCCTTGGACAGGGAAGGGAGACCCAGTACTTC
>TRBV12-3/TRBV12-4|NA|NA|TRBJ1-4
CASSPGRWEKLFF
TGTGCCAGCAGTCCCGGTCGGTGGGAAAAACTGTTTTTT
>TRBV7-9|NA|NA|TRBJ1-5
CASSLDGSNQPQHF
TGTGCCAGCAGCTTAGACGGGAGCAATCAGCCCCAGCATTTT
>TRBV7-8|NA|TRBD1|TRBJ1-6
CASSTGQGLGSPLHF
TGTGCCAGCAGCACCGGACAGGGGTTGGGGTCACCCCTCCACTTT
>TRBV27|NA|TRBD1|TRBJ1-2
CASSARDRGGYGYTF
TGTGCCAGCAGTGCCCGGGACAGGGGGGGATATGGCTACACCTTC
>TRBV21-1|NA|NA|TRBJ1-4
CASSRPKTYGSEKLFF
TGTGCCAGCAGCAGACCGAAGACGTATGGGAGTGAAAAACTGTTTTTT
>TRBV11-2|NA|NA|TRBJ1-4
CASSFSTGKLFF
TGTGCCAGCAGCTTTAGTACAGGAAAACTGTTTTTT
>TRBV4-2|NA|NA|TRBJ2-5
CASSQATRDRETQYF
TGTGCCAGCAGCCAAGCCACGAGGGATAGGGAGACCCAGTACTTC
>TRBV18|few|NA|TRBJ1-5
CASSPGQVGNQPQHF
TGTGCCAGCTCACCAGGACAAGTTGGCAATCAGCCCCAGCATTTT
>TRBV24-1|many|TRBD1|TRBJ1-2
CATSERTGIYGYTF
TGTGCCACCAGTGAAAGGACAGGAATCTATGGCTACACCTTC
>TRBV7-9|NA|TRBD1|TRBJ1-6
CASSPGTGENSPLHF
TGTGCCAGCAGCCCCGGGACAGGGGAAAATTCACCCCTCCACTTT
>TRBV19|NA|TRBD1|TRBJ1-1
CASSTNPRTGAVTEAFF
TGTGCCAGTAGTACAAACCCCCGCACAGGGGCAGTCACTGAAGCTTTCTTT
>TRBV9|NA|TRBD2|TRBJ2-1
CASSAQKGLAGGESYNEQFF
TGTGCCAGCAGCGCCCAAAAGGGACTAGCGGGGGGGGAGTCCTACAATGAGCAGTTCTTC
>TRBV6-1|NA|NA|TRBJ1-1
CASSQEKNTEAFF
TGTGCCAGCTCACAGGAGAAGAACACTGAAGCTTTCTTT
>TRBV5-4|NA|TRBD1|TRBJ1-4
CASATGTDNEKLFF
TGTGCCAGCGCTACCGGGACAGATAATGAAAAACTGTTTTTT
>TRBV5-4|NA|NA|TRBJ1-1
CASRREESEAFF
TGTGCCAGCAGAAGGGAGGAAAGCGAAGCTTTCTTT
>TRBV19|once|NA|TRBJ1-1
CASSTQQSGGTEAFF
TGTGCCAGTAGTACCCAACAGTCCGGAGGGACTGAAGCTTTCTTT
>TRBV7-9|NA|NA|TRBJ2-5
CASSLGGRLQETQYF
TGTGCCAGCAGCTTAGGTGGGCGTTTACAAGAGACCCAGTACTTC